This T cell receptor beta chain was recorded in a study of cytomegalovirus exposure and HLA in healthy donors. Though nominally healthy at sampling, donors likely had unrecorded immune exposures. Whole-study results and caveats: TCR sequences were mostly rare, though some public TCRs occurred in many donors. Further analysis was carried out later, and it showed several of the most significant clusters appearing linked to common viral pathogens.

It was with 60 Vbeta and 13 Jbeta primers that the PCR ran. The method was immunoSEQ multiplex PCR; TCRdb's version includes in-frame clones alone and lacks a portion of them. The sample carries roughly 130,000 clones, roughly 72% recorded once. The CDR3 length is 16 residues. With 3 bases removed from V and 5 bases from J, the gap between germline ends came to 16 bases. The germline CDR1 and CDR2 sequences are LNHDA and SQIVND (reference sequence). Points on this clone: As yet, its antigen is unknown.

J is TRBJ1-4 and V is TRBV19, with a possible D match to TRBD1 (6 bases). The source of this sequence is a woman aged 50 to 60 in good health and CMV-seronegative. Sample: PBMCs. The CDR3 coding sequence is TGTGCCAGTAGTATCCAGGGGCCCTATATGAATGAAAAACTGTTTTTT. Its protein product is CASSIQGPYMNEKLFF.